These 20 T cell receptor beta chains were all obtained from the same sample, sequenced in a study of T cell responses to AZD1222 COVID-19 vaccine. Using immunoSEQ multiplex PCR, the repertoire was profiled, and TCRdb retains in-frame clones only, with some absent. This table has approximately 100,000 clones, roughly 87% appearing once. Sequencing was performed on peripheral blood, taken on day 0 of MenACWY control vaccination. The receptors come from an adult in good health.

The V call is TRBV6-5, the J call TRBJ2-7, with a tentative D call TRBD2 (7 bases). Germline lookup yields CDR1 MNHEY and CDR2 SVGAGI. The CDR3 sequence is 12 residues long. V was pared by 7 bases and J by 5 bases, with 12 bases between. The CDR3 DNA is TGTGCCAGCACCGAGGGGGGGAACGAGCAGTACTTC. Translation: CASTEGGNEQYF.

This chain connects TRBV6-7 to TRBJ1-4; no firm D call. TRBV6-7 is known as an ORF, though its function is uncertain. The CDR3 extends over 17 amino acids. V gave up 2 bases and J gave up 0 bases, with 13 bases separating them. The CDR3 protein is CASSYPSGGATNEKLFF. The CDR3 DNA reads as TGTGCCAGCAGTTACCCTTCCGGCGGCGCAACTAATGAAAAACTGTTTTTT.

The V call is TRBV4-3, the J call TRBJ1-2, with D perhaps TRBD1 (6 bases). CDR1 and CDR2 (germline): LGHNA, YSLEER. V was clipped by 4 bases and J by 6 bases, with 12 bases between them. The CDR3 is 13 amino acids. The CDR3 sequence: CASSRQQGDGYTF. DNA of the CDR3: TGCGCCAGCAGCCGACAACAGGGAGATGGCTACACCTTC.

The rearrangement links TRBV7-6 to TRBJ2-1; the D call may be TRBD1 or TRBD2 (6 bases each). Germline V gene sequence: CDR1 SGHVS, CDR2 FNYEAQ. The CDR3 consists of 16 residues. Trimming removed 5 bases at V and 2 bases at J, with 16 bases between. In DNA form, the CDR3 reads TGTGCCAGCAGCCCGGGGGCAGGAAGGACCTACAATGAGCAGTTCTTC. Its translation: CASSPGAGRTYNEQFF.

The V and J genes are TRBV3-1 (or the pseudogene TRBV3-2) and TRBJ1-3, with no clear D. V shed 5 bases and J shed 2 bases, with 10 bases lying between them. The germline V gene encodes CDR1 LGHDT and CDR2 YNNKEL (reference sequence). The CDR3 length is 14 residues. The CDR3 DNA reads as TGTGCCAGCAGCTCTCTGCACGCTGGAAACACCATATATTTT. Encoded protein: CASSSLHAGNTIYF.

The rearrangement joins TRBV6-5 to TRBJ1-2; 9 nucleotides match TRBD1. The V gene's germline CDR1 is MNHEY and CDR2 SVGAGI. The CDR3 totals 14 residues. With V trimmed by 5 bases and J by 8 bases, 9 bases remained unmatched. CDR3 region: CASSRTGEGSGYTF. DNA of the CDR3: TGTGCCAGCAGTAGGACAGGGGAGGGAAGCGGCTACACCTTC.

The table lists this clone with a few counts. The V gene is TRBV6-2 or TRBV6-3, the J gene TRBJ1-4; TRBD1 matches at 8 bases. V gave up 0 bases and J gave up 12 bases; unmatched junction bases: 6. There are 14 residues in the CDR3. Looked up from germline, CDR1 is MNHEY and CDR2 is SVGEGT. The CDR3 DNA follows: TGTGCCAGCAGTTACTCCGGACAGGGAGGGGAACTGTTTTTT. Translated: CASSYSGQGGELFF.

The chain uses TRBV19 and TRBJ1-6, with D possibly being TRBD1 (5 bases). Germline V CDR1 and CDR2: LNHDA, SQIVND (reference sequence). Trimming took off 3 bases at V and 0 bases at J, with 12 bases between the two ends. The CDR3 runs 17 residues. CDR3 in DNA: TGTGCCAGTAGTATGGGACGGCAGATCTCCTATAATTCACCCCTCCACTTT. This sequence encodes CASSMGRQISYNSPLHF. Complete variable domain (other parts from reference TRBV19 and TRBJ1-6): DGGITQSPKYLFRKEGQNVTLSCEQNLNHDAMYWYRQDPGQGLRLIYYSQIVNDFQKGDIAEGYSVSREKKESFPLTVTSAQKNPTAFYLCASSMGRQISYNSPLHFGNGTRLTVT.

The chain recombines TRBV6-2 or TRBV6-3 with TRBJ2-7, with TRBD2 matching over 7 bases. The trim removed 2 bases at V and 6 bases at J, leaving 7 bases unmatched. CDR3 length: 14 amino acids. Looked up from germline, CDR1 is MNHEY and CDR2 is SVGEGT. The CDR3 nucleotides are TGTGCCAGCAGTTACACGGGGGAGGGCTCCGAGCAGTACTTC. It translates to CASSYTGEGSEQYF.

The chain is built from TRBV6-5 and TRBJ1-1; maybe TRBD1 (5 bases). CDR1 and CDR2 from the germline V gene are MNHEY and SVGAGI. The ends were cut back, 6 bases at V and 2 bases at J, with 10 bases in the middle. The CDR3 covers 13 residues. In nucleotides, the CDR3 is TGTGCCAGCAGCATCAGGGTTAACACTGAAGCTTTCTTT. Translated: CASSIRVNTEAFF.

The chain links TRBV10-3 to TRBJ2-4; D ambiguous. The CDR3 has 14 residues. V shed 11 bases and J shed 2 bases, with 16 bases lying between them. Per the germline V gene, CDR1 is ENHRY and CDR2 is SYGVKD. The CDR3 reads CAPRSQSTKNIQYF. CDR3 in DNA: TGTGCCCCCAGGTCCCAATCTACCAAAAACATTCAGTACTTC.

As to this clone: The junction does not match germline at one end; this may be a read error. The chain links TRBV19 to TRBJ2-7; 8 bases are a match to TRBD2. The CDR3 spans 18 residues. Germline assignment: CDR1 LNHDA and CDR2 SQIVND (reference sequence). The CDR3 here is CASSIGVVAGGATYEQYF. CDR3 DNA: TGTGCCAGTAGCATAGGGGTGGTCGCGGGGGGAGCCACCTACGAGCAGTACTTC.

This clone has a single count. This chain connects TRBV14 to TRBJ2-7; 7 bases align to TRBD1. Germline trimming cut 4 bases from V and 3 bases from J; bases unmatched to any gene: 6. The length of the CDR3 is 14 residues. The germline V gene has CDR1 SGHDN and CDR2 FVKESK. CDR3 sequence (DNA): TGTGCCAGCAGCCGACCGGGACAGATCTACGAGCAGTACTTC. As protein: CASSRPGQIYEQYF.

CDR3 protein: CASSQSGPNTEAFF. The CDR3 DNA reads TGTGCCAGCTCACAGTCGGGTCCGAACACTGAAGCTTTCTTT. The chain has TRBV18 and TRBJ1-1, with unresolved D. Germline V gives CDR1 KGHSH, CDR2 LQKENI. V was clipped by 4 bases and J by 1 base, with 10 bases between them. CDR3 length equals 14 residues.

V usage is TRBV4-3 and J usage is TRBJ1-3; 8 positions agree with TRBD1. Per germline, CDR1 LGHNA and CDR2 YSLEER. CDR3 length: 16 amino acids. V shed 3 bases, J shed 2 bases, and the junction held 6 bases outside the gene matches. The CDR3, as DNA: TGCGCCAGCAGCCAGGACAGACAGGGGCCTGGAAACACCATATATTTT. Its protein is CASSQDRQGPGNTIYF.

The chain couples TRBV10-3 to TRBJ1-3, with D possibly matching TRBD1 (5 bases). V gave up 9 bases and J gave up 0 bases, with 12 bases separating them. CDR1 is ENHRY and CDR2 is SYGVKD in the germline V gene. This CDR3 is 14 amino acids long. CDR3 nucleotide sequence: TGTGCCATTGGGGCAGGCCTCTCTGGAAACACCATATATTTT. Translation gives CAIGAGLSGNTIYF.

The chain couples TRBV20-1 to TRBJ2-5; D uncertain. Between the trimmed V and J ends, which lost 3 bases and 5 bases, there was a span of 10 bases. Germline lookup yields CDR1 DFQATT and CDR2 SNEGSKA (reference sequence). The CDR3 has 12 amino acids. In nucleotides, the CDR3 is TGCAGTGCTAGTGGAAATTTGGAGACCCAGTACTTC. Translation gives CSASGNLETQYF.

This clone was recorded at least ten times. The V call is TRBV11-2, the J call TRBJ1-2; maybe TRBD1 (5 bases). The CDR3 has 12 amino acids. Germline V gives CDR1 SGHAT, CDR2 FQNNGV. Trimming pared 0 bases from V and 9 bases from J, leaving 8 bases between. DNA of the CDR3: TGTGCCAGCAGCTTAGATGGGGCTCGCTACACCTTC. Its protein product is CASSLDGARYTF.

The rearrangement joins TRBV4-2 to TRBJ1-6; D gene uncertain. The length of the CDR3 is 12 residues. Trimming cost V 0 bases and J 12 bases, with 6 bases left between them. Germline loops: CDR1 LGHNA, CDR2 YNFKEQ. This CDR3 is CASSQDRGPLHF. The CDR3 region has the DNA TGTGCCAGCAGCCAAGATCGGGGACCCCTCCACTTT.

The genes are TRBV5-1 and TRBJ2-5; tentative D call: TRBD2 (6 bases). Per the germline V gene, CDR1 is SGHRS and CDR2 is YFSETQ. CDR3 length equals 16 residues. V gave up 2 bases and J gave up 4 bases, with 18 bases separating them. As DNA, the CDR3 is TGCGCCAGCAGCTTTAAAGGGGAGGTGGGCCGAGAGACCCAGTACTTC. As protein: CASSFKGEVGRETQYF.